This TCR beta chain was profiled in a study of T-cell reconstitution after alpha-beta-depleted transplantation in children. Study-wide findings and caveats: Expanded clones from the graft, numbering several hundred, reportedly supplied alpha-beta T cells about two months after transplant.

Germline assignment: CDR1 SGHRS and CDR2 YFSETQ. Trimming took 0 bases from V and 6 from J, leaving 13 bases between them. The CDR3 is 15 residues long. Regarding this clonotype: Its target is unknown.

During its preparation, the TCRbeta library received unique molecular identifiers. In TCRdb, the PCR reads were re-called with MiXCR into one record per CDR3 protein. The sample lists about 900,000 distinct CDR3 sequences; around 30% were seen once. This sample comprised PBMCs, mostly from graft donor cells, obtained 360 days after TCRalphabeta/CD19-depleted stem cell transplant. The receptor was derived from a boy under two years old who had a stem cell transplant for SCID, so the T cells may come from the graft donor. The chain is built from TRBV5-1 and TRBJ2-1; D gene ambiguous. This CDR3 reads CASSLVQLPPNEQFF. DNA of the CDR3: TGCGCCAGCAGCTTGGTACAGTTACCTCCCAATGAGCAGTTCTTC.